This TCR beta chain was identified in a study of spatial heterogeneity in lung cancer. Whole-study context: The study consistently detected more beta-chain than alpha-chain sequences. Combinations of a unique TCR and a UMI were tallied in raw reads, and on average each appeared more than ten times.

Individual TCR cDNA molecules each bore their own unique molecular identifier. TCRdb analysed the 5' RACE reads with MiXCR anew, one entry per CDR3 protein. The repertoire consists of about 47,000 distinct CDR3 sequences, with approximately 12% occurring once and the leading ten covering roughly 32%. Germline lookup yields CDR1 SGDLS and CDR2 YYNGEE. The CDR3 runs 14 residues. V dropped 7 bases and J dropped 6; count of bases not matched to a gene: 9. Time point specified: blood at routine non-recurrence follow-up after resection. Sequencing of whole RNA from tumor, nontumor lung or frozen PBMC involved no sorting. This clonotype was picked up many times.

The input for sequencing was PBMCs, taken at follow-up. The source of this sequence is a male donor with early-stage non-small cell lung cancer. The chain has TRBV9 and TRBJ2-2, with 7 positions matching TRBD2. The CDR3 region has the DNA TGTGCCAGCTGTGAGGCGGGAGTGCCCGGGGAGCTGTTTTTT. Protein product: CASCEAGVPGELFF.